This TCR beta chain was profiled in a study of T cells in women clearing cervical HPV infection. On the study more broadly: Controls were women whose single incident HPV16 infection cleared within 12 months without precancer or cancer.

On this clone itself: What it binds is unknown. Read data end 3 residues before the CDR3 end; the end is taken from the germline J gene.

V lost 4 bases, J lost 2 bases, and 9 bases lay in between. The CDR3 loop spans 13 amino acids. Germline V CDR1 and CDR2: SGHNT, YYREEE (reference sequence). General study points: TRBV6-7 relative abundance averaged roughly 0.099% in cases and less than 0.2% in controls. Repertoire richness, not evenness, was significantly elevated in CIN3+ cases versus controls.

Repertoires were generated with immunoSEQ multiplex PCR, while TCRdb's copy carries only in-frame clones and drops some. Seen in this sample are around 30,000 clones; the ten most common clones hold about a sixth. This chain uses TRBV5-4 with TRBJ2-5, with D perhaps matching TRBD2 (6 bases). Sequencing input: blood buffy coat. This receptor was identified in a woman between 18 and 70 years old with a cervical HPV16 infection that either progressed to CIN3+ or cleared (not recorded which). The CDR3 DNA, read in part, is TGTGCCAGCAGCAGGGACTTACAAGAGACC. This codes for CASSRDLQET. The full-length CDR3 reads as CASSRDLQETQYF.